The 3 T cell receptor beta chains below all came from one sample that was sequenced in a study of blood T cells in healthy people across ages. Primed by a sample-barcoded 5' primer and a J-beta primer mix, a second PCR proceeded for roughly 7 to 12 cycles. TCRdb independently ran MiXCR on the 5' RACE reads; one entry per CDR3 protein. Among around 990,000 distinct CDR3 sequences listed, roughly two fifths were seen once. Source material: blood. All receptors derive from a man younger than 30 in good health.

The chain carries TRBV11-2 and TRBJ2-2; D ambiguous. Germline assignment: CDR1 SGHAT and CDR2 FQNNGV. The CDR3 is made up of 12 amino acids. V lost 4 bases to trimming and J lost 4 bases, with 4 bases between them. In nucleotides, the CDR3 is TGTGCCAGCAGCTCCCCCACCGGGGAGCTGTTTTTT. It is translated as CASSSPTGELFF.

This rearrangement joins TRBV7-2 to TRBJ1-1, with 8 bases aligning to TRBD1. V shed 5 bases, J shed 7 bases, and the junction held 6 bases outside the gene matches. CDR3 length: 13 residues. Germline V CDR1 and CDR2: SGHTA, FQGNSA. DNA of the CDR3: TGTGCCAGCAGCCAAAGGACAGGGATTGAAGCTTTCTTT. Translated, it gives CASSQRTGIEAFF.

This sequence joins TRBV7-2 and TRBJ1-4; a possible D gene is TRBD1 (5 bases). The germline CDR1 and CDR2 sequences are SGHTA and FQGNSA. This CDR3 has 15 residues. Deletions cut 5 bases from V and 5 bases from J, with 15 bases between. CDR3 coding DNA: TGTGCCAGCAGCCGTAGAGGGGTTGGGAATGAAAAACTGTTTTTT. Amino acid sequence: CASSRRGVGNEKLFF.